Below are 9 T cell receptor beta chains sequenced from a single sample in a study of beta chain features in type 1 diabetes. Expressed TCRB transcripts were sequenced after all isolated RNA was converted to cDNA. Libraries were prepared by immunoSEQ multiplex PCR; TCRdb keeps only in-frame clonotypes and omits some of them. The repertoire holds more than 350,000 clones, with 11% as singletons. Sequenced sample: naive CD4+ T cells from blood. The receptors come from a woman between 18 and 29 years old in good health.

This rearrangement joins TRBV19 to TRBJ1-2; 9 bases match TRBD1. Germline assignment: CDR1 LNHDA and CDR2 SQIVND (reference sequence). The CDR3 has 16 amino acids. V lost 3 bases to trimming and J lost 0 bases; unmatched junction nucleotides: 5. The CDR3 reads CASSIKGTGPNYGYTF. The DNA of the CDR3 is TGTGCCAGTAGTATTAAGGGGACAGGGCCTAACTATGGCTACACCTTC. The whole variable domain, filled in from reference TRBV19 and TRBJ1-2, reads DGGITQSPKYLFRKEGQNVTLSCEQNLNHDAMYWYRQDPGQGLRLIYYSQIVNDFQKGDIAEGYSVSREKKESFPLTVTSAQKNPTAFYLCASSIKGTGPNYGYTFGSGTRLTVV.

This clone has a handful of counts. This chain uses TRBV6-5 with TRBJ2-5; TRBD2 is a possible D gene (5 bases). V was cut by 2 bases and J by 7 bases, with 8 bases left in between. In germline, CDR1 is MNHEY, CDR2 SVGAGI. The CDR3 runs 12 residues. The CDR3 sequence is CASSYDEGTQYF. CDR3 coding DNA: TGTGCCAGCAGTTACGACGAGGGGACCCAGTACTTC.

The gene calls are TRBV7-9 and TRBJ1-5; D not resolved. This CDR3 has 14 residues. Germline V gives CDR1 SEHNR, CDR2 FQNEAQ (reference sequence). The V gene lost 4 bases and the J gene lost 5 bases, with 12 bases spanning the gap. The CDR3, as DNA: TGTGCCAGCAGCTCGGGCCCTCTTCATCAGCCCCAGCATTTT. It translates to CASSSGPLHQPQHF.

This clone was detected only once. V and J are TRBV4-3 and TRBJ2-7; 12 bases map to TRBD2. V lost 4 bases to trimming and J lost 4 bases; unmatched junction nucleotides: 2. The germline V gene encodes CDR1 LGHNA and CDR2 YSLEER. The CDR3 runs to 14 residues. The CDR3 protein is CASSRTSGRYEQYF. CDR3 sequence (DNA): TGCGCCAGCAGCCGAACTAGCGGGAGGTACGAGCAGTACTTC.

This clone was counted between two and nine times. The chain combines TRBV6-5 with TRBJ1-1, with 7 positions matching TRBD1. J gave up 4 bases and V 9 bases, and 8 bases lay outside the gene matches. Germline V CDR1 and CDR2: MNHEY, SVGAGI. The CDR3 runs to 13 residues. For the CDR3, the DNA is TGTGCCAGAAAGACAGGGCCGACCACTGAAGCTTTCTTT. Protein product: CARKTGPTTEAFF.

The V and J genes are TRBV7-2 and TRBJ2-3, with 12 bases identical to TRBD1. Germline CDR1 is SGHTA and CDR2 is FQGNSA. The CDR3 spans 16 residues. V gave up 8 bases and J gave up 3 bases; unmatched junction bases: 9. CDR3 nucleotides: TGTGCCAGCCTGCGCGGGGACAGGGGGCAGACAGATACGCAGTATTTT. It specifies CASLRGDRGQTDTQYF.

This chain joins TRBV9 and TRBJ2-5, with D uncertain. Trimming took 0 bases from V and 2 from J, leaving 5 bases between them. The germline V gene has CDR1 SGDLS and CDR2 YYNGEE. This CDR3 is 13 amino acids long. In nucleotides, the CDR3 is TGTGCCAGCAGCGTAGTGGAACAAGAGACCCAGTACTTC. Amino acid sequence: CASSVVEQETQYF.

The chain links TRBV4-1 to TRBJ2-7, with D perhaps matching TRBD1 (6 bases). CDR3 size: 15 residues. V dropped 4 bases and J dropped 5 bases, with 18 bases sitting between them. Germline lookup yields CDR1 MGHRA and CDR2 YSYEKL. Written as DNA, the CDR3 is TGCGCCAGCAGCCTTACAGGGTTGGTCTTGGACGAGCAGTACTTC. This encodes CASSLTGLVLDEQYF.

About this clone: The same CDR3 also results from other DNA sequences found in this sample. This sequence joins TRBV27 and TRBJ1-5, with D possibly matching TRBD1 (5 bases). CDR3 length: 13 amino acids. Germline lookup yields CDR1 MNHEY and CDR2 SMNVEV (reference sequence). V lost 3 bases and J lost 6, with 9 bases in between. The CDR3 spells CASSFRVGQPQHF. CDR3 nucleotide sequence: TGTGCCAGCAGTTTCAGGGTTGGTCAGCCCCAGCATTTT.